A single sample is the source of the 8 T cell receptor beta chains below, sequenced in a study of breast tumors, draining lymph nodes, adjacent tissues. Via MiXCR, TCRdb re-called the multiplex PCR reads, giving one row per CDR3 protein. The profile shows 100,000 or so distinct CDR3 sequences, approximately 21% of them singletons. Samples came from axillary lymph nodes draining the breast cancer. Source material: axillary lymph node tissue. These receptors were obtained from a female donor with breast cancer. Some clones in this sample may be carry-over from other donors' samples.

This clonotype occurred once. DNA of the CDR3: TGTGCCGTCCTCGGTGTTAGAGCTTTCTTT. Protein sequence: CAVLGVRAFF. The chain carries TRBV6-1 and TRBJ1-1; no definite D call. V shed 11 bases and J shed 10 bases, with 14 bases lying between them. CDR3 length equals 10 residues. Germline assignment: CDR1 MNHNS and CDR2 SASEGT.

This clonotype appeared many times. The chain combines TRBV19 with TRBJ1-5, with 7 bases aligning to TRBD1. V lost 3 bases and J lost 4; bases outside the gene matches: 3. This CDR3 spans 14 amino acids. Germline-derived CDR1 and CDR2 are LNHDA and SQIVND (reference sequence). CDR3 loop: CASSIEGANQPQHF. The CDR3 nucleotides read TGTGCCAGTAGTATTGAGGGGGCTAATCAGCCCCAGCATTTT.

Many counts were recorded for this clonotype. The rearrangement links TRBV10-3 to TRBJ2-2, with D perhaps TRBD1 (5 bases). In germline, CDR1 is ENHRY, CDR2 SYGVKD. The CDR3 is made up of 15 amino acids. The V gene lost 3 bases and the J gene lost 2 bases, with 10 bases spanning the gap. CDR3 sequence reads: CAISDRAPNTGELFF. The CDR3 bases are TGTGCCATCAGTGACAGGGCACCAAACACCGGGGAGCTGTTTTTT.

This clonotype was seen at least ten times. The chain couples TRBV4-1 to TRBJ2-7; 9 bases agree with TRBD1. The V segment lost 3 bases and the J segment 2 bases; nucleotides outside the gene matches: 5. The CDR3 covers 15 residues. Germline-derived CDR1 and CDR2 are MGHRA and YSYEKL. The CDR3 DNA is TGCGCCAGCAGCCACCCCGGGACAGGGACCTACGAGCAGTACTTC. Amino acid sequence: CASSHPGTGTYEQYF.

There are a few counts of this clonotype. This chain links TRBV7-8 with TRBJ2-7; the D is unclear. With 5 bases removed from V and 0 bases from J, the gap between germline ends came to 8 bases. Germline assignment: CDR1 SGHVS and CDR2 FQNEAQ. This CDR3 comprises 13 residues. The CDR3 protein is CASSPGTSYEQYF. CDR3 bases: TGTGCCAGCAGCCCAGGAACCTCCTACGAGCAGTACTTC.

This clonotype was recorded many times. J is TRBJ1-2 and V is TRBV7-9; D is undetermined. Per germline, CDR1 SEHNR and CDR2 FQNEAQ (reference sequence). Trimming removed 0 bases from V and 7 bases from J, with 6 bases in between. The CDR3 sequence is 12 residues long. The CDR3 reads CASSLATFGYTF. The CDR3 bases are TGTGCCAGCAGCTTAGCGACTTTTGGCTACACCTTC.

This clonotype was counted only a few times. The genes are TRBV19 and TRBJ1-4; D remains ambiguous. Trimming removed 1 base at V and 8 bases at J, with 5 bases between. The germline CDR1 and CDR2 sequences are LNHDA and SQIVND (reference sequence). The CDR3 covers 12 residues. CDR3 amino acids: CASSIGGEKLFF. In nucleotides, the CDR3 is TGTGCCAGTAGTATAGGAGGGGAAAAACTGTTTTTT.

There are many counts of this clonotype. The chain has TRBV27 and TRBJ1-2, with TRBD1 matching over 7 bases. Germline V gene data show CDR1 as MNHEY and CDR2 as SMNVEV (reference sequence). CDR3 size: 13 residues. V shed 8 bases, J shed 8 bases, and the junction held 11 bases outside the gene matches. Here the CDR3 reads CASGERGRGGYTF. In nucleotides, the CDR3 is TGTGCCAGCGGAGAGAGGGGGCGCGGGGGCTACACCTTC.